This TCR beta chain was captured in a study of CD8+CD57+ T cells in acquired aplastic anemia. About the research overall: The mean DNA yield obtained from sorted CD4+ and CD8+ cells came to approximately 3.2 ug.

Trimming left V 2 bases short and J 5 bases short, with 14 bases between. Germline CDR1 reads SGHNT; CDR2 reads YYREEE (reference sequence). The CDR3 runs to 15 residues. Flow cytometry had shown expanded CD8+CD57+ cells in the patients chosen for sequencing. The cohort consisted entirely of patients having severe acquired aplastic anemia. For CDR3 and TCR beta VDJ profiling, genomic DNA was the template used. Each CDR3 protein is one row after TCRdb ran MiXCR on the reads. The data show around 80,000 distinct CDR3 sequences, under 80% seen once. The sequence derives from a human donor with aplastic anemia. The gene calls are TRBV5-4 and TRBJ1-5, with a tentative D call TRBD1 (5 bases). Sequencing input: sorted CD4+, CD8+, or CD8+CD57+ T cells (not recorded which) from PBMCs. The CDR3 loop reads CASSLERSGDQPQHF. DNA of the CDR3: TGTGCCAGCAGCTTAGAAAGGTCGGGGGATCAGCCCCAGCATTTT. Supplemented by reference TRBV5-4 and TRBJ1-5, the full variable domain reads ETGVTQSPTHLIKTRGQQVTLRCSSQSGHNTVSWYQQALGQGPQFIFQYYREEENGRGNFPPRFSGLQFPNYSSELNVNALELDDSALYLCASSLERSGDQPQHFGDGTRLSIL.